The sequence of this T cell receptor beta chain was determined in a study of blood T cells in healthy people across ages. Findings and limits, study-wide: Long-lived and aged donors differed, with more naive CD4+ cells and higher diversity in the long-lived.

Using a J-beta primer mix together with a sample-barcoded 5' primer, a second PCR was run for roughly 6 to 12 cycles. From the 5' RACE reads, TCRdb called clonotypes with MiXCR, one entry per CDR3 protein. The sample lists about 1.8 million distinct CDR3 sequences; about 50% were seen once. The CDR3 loop spans 15 amino acids. Germline V CDR1 and CDR2: LGHDT, YNNKEL (reference sequence). Trimming took 5 bases from V and 9 from J; bases not matched to a gene: 8. This clonotype was seen just once. What it recognizes is unknown. The source is a middle-aged woman in good health. The sample comprised blood. The chain carries TRBV3-1 and TRBJ1-6, with 9 bases aligning to TRBD1. The CDR3 loop reads CASSELTGGGSPLHF. The CDR3 region has the DNA TGTGCCAGCAGCGAATTAACAGGGGGCGGTTCACCCCTCCACTTT.